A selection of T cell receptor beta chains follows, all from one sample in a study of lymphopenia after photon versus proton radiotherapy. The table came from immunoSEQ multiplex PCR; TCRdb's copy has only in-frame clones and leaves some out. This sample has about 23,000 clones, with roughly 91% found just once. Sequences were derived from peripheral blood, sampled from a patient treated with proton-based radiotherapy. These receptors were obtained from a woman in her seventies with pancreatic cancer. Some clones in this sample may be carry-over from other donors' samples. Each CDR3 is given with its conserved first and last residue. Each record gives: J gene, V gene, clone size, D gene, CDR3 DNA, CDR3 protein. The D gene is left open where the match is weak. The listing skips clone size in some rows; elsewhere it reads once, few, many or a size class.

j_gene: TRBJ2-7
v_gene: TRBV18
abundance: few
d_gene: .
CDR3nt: TGTGCCAGCTCACCAGGAGGGATAAGCTACGAGCAGTACTTC
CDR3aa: CASSPGGISYEQYF

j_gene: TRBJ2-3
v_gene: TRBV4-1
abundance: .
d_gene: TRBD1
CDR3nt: TGCGCCAGCAGCACTCAGGGGGTGGTCACAGATACGCAGTATTTT
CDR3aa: CASSTQGVVTDTQYF

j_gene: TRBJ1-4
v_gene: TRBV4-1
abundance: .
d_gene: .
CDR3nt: TGCGCCAGCAGCCAAGAATCAAAACTGTTTTTT
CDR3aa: CASSQESKLFF

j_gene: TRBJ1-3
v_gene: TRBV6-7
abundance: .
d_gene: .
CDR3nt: TGTGCCAGCAGTTACCCTTCCACTGACAGCTCTGGAAACACCATATATTTT
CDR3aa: CASSYPSTDSSGNTIYF

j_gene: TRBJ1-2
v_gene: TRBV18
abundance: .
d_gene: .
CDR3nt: TGTGCCAGCTCACCATCATCGAGTGGCGGGGGCTACACCTTC
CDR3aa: CASSPSSSGGGYTF

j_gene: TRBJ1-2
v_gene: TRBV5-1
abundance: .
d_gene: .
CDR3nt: TGCGCCAGCAGCTTGGACAGGTCTGGCTACACCTTC
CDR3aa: CASSLDRSGYTF

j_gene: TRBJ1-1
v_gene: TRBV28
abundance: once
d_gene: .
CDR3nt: TGTGCCAGCAGCACCATAGGGGTGGAGACTGAAGCTTTCTTT
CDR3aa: CASSTIGVETEAFF

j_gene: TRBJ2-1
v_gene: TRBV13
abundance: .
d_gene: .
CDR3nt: TGTGCCAGCAGCTTAGGTACGGCCTACAATGAGCAGTTCTTC
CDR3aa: CASSLGTAYNEQFF

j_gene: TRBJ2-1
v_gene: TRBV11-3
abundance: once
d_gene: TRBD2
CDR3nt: TGTGCCAGCAGCTTAGACGGACTAGCGGGACGTGAGCAGTTCTTC
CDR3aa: CASSLDGLAGREQFF

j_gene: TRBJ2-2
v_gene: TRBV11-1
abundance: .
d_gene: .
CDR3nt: TGTGCCAGCAGTTTCTTCCTCGGGGCGAACACCGGGGAGCTGTTTTTT
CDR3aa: CASSFFLGANTGELFF

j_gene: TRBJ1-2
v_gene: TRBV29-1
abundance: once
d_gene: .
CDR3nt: TGCAGCGTCGATTCGGACCCAGCTAACTATGGCTACACCTTC
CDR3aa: CSVDSDPANYGYTF

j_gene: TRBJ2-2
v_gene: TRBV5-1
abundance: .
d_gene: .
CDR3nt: TGCGCCAGCAGCTTGACAGGGGGGGAGCTGTTTTTT
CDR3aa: CASSLTGGELFF

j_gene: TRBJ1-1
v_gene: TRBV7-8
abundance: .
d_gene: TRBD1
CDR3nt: TGTGCCAGCAGCTTCCTGGACAGGACGTCGAACACTGAAGCTTTCTTT
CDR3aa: CASSFLDRTSNTEAFF